This T cell receptor (beta chain) originates from a study of blood T cell repertoires in COVID-19. Across the whole study: Samples taken during acute and convalescent COVID-19 were collected in the United States, Italy and Spain.

Here immunoSEQ multiplex PCR was the method, and the copy in TCRdb shows in-frame clones only, minus some. The data contain fewer than 350,000 clones, approximately 89% of them seen just once; the ten biggest clones take up 3% to 4.5%. Only a few counts were recorded for this clone. The same CDR3 can be traced to other DNA sequences in this sample. Material: peripheral blood. The clonotype was recovered from a woman in her sixties or seventies with COVID-19, enrolled during active disease.

The CDR3 DNA reads TGTGCCAGCAGCCCACGGACAGGGGGCGGCGAGCAGTACTTC. Amino acid sequence: CASSPRTGGGEQYF. The rearrangement links TRBV9 to TRBJ2-7, with TRBD1 matching over 11 bases. CDR1 is SGDLS, CDR2 YYNGEE, per germline. The CDR3 loop spans 14 amino acids. The V and J ends lost 4 bases and 6 bases, in that order; junction bases with no gene match: 6.